This T cell receptor (beta chain) was observed in a study of post-analysis software for immune sequencing data. Whole-study context: Relapsing-remitting, secondary progressive and progressive-relapsing forms of multiple sclerosis all featured among disease courses.

Germline V lookup: CDR1 SGHVS, CDR2 FQNEAQ. There are 17 residues in the CDR3. The ends lost 1 base at V and 10 bases at J; junction bases unmatched: 14. cDNA libraries for TCR beta contained unique molecular identifiers. Out of 1 to 10 million T cells, about 520,000 cDNA molecules were generated. MiXCR, applied by TCRdb to the PCR reads, yields one record per CDR3 protein. The table lists roughly 580,000 distinct CDR3 sequences, 44% of them singletons. To note about this clonotype: Its antigen is unidentified.

Study-level points and caveats: Roughly five TRBV segments appeared more often in patients than in controls, and TRBV5-6, TRBV5-1 and TRBV20-1 were among these. Strong co-clustering by F measure linked samples that shared a preparation batch. A significant reduction in normalized Chao1 diversity was observed in multiple sclerosis patients versus controls.

The sequencing sample was made of blood. This sequence originates from a girl between 5 and 17 years old with multiple sclerosis. V gene TRBV7-8 combines with J gene TRBJ2-1, with 9 bases fitting TRBD2. CDR3 in amino acids: CASSLELLAGGPMEQFF. CDR3 sequence (DNA): TGTGCCAGCAGCTTAGAACTACTAGCGGGTGGACCCATGGAGCAGTTCTTC.